These 25 T cell receptor beta chains were all obtained from the same sample, sequenced in a study of T cells in Graves' hyperthyroidism and ophthalmopathy. Researchers took RNA transcripts and amplified the TCR beta CDR3 regions from them. The HTBI primer set was used in a first-round RT-PCR of the TCR CDR3. Via MiXCR, TCRdb re-called the multiplex PCR reads, giving one row per CDR3 protein. The sample lists hundreds of thousands of distinct CDR3 sequences, about a third occurring once. Sequenced input: blood. The receptors were gathered from a middle-aged woman with Graves' hyperthyroidism.

The chain recombines TRBV6-2 or TRBV6-3 with TRBJ1-5; D is possibly TRBD1 (6 bases). The germline CDR1 and CDR2 sequences are MNHEY and SVGEGT. Trimming pared 0 bases from V and 7 bases from J, leaving 13 bases between. CDR3 length: 15 residues. Here the CDR3 reads CASSYSGTRGQPQHF. In DNA, the CDR3 is TGTGCCAGCAGTTACTCGGGGACAAGAGGGCAGCCCCAGCATTTT.

This clonotype was found many times. This chain connects TRBV20-1 to TRBJ1-1, with D maybe TRBD1 (5 bases). The length of the CDR3 is 13 residues. The V gene lost 7 bases and the J gene lost 4 bases, with 16 bases spanning the gap. Germline lookup yields CDR1 DFQATT and CDR2 SNEGSKA (reference sequence). The CDR3 coding sequence is TGCAGTGTCAGCGGGGGAGGTGTCACTGAAGCTTTCTTT. Translated: CSVSGGGVTEAFF.

J is TRBJ1-3 and V is TRBV20-1, with D perhaps TRBD1 (5 bases). Trimming cost V 6 bases and J 7 bases, with 13 bases left between them. Germline V gene sequence: CDR1 DFQATT, CDR2 SNEGSKA (reference sequence). The CDR3 has 12 amino acids. CDR3 sequence (DNA): TGCAGTGCCACGACAGAATCGAACACCATATATTTT. Protein sequence: CSATTESNTIYF.

Concerning this clonotype itself: One end of the junction is discordant with germline, which a read error may explain. This rearrangement joins TRBV10-2 to TRBJ1-2; TRBD1 aligns across 7 bases. Germline lookup yields CDR1 WSHSY and CDR2 SAAADI. The CDR3 runs 14 residues. CDR3: CASNQGVSNYGYTF. CDR3 in DNA: TGTGCCAGCAACCAGGGGGTTTCTAACTATGGCTACACCTTC.

The chain recombines TRBV25-1 with TRBJ2-2, with 8 bases lining up with TRBD2. CDR3 length: 17 amino acids. Germline V gene sequence: CDR1 MGHDK, CDR2 SYGVNS. V dropped 0 bases and J dropped 0; count of bases not matched to a gene: 3. The CDR3 DNA reads as TGTGCCAGCAGTGAATATAGCGGGGCCGCGAACACCGGGGAGCTGTTTTTT. Protein product: CASSEYSGAANTGELFF.

This clonotype has at least ten counts. The chain recombines TRBV2 with TRBJ1-4, with 9 bases aligning to TRBD1. The CDR3 totals 15 residues. The V and J ends lost 6 bases and 8 bases, in that order; junction bases with no gene match: 10. Germline V gene data show CDR1 as SNHLY and CDR2 as FYNNEI. CDR3 DNA sequence: TGTGCCAGCAGCCGCGCTCCGGGACAGGGAGAAAAACTGTTTTTT. Translated, it gives CASSRAPGQGEKLFF.

This clonotype was observed a few times. The chain couples TRBV19 to TRBJ2-5; 8 nucleotides agree with TRBD2. The V gene's germline CDR1 is LNHDA and CDR2 SQIVND (reference sequence). Losses at the gene ends were 3 bases for V and 2 bases for J; bases not matched to a gene: 5. This CDR3 is 15 amino acids long. The CDR3 DNA follows: TGTGCCAGTAGTATTGGTGCTAGCGGGCAAGAGACCCAGTACTTC. It translates to CASSIGASGQETQYF.

This clonotype was detected ten times or more. This rearrangement joins TRBV12-3 or TRBV12-4 to TRBJ1-5, with D possibly being TRBD1 (5 bases). This CDR3 comprises 13 residues. The V and J ends lost 5 bases and 7 bases respectively, with 12 bases between them. The CDR3 coding sequence is TGTGCCAGCAGTCCCGGGGGGTGGCAGCCCCAGCATTTT. Translation gives CASSPGGWQPQHF.

This clonotype was detected ten times or more. The rearrangement joins TRBV12-3 or TRBV12-4 to TRBJ2-6; TRBD1 is a possible D gene (5 bases). CDR3 length: 16 residues. Trimming shortened V by 7 bases and J by 0 bases, and 13 bases separated the two germline ends. The CDR3 spells CASNMDTFSGANVLTF. The CDR3 DNA is TGTGCCAGCAATATGGACACTTTCTCTGGGGCCAACGTCCTGACTTTC.

This chain uses TRBV10-3 with TRBJ2-7; 7 bases agree with TRBD2. The J segment lost 4 bases and the V segment lost 11 bases, leaving 11 bases of the junction unmatched. Germline V CDR1 and CDR2: ENHRY, SYGVKD. The CDR3 spans 13 residues. CDR3 sequence: CAANREGGYEQYF. CDR3 coding DNA: TGTGCCGCCAATAGGGAGGGCGGGTACGAGCAGTACTTC.

V is TRBV7-6 and J is TRBJ2-3; D is unclear. V gave up 7 bases and J gave up 0 bases, with 11 bases separating them. Looked up from germline, CDR1 is SGHVS and CDR2 is FNYEAQ. The CDR3 sequence is 14 residues long. CDR3 residues: CASKGIPSTDTQYF. As DNA, the CDR3 is TGTGCCAGCAAAGGCATACCTAGCACAGATACGCAGTATTTT.

This clonotype has ten or more counts. The CDR3 loop reads CAIKGTSGEQYF. The CDR3 coding sequence is TGTGCCATAAAGGGGACGTCCGGCGAGCAGTACTTC. The chain couples TRBV9 to TRBJ2-7, with D perhaps assigned TRBD1 or TRBD2 (5 bases each). The V end was cut by 9 bases, the J end by 6 bases, with 16 bases between. CDR1 and CDR2 from the germline V gene are SGDLS and YYNGEE. The CDR3 is 12 amino acids. Variable domain in full (rest from reference TRBV9 and TRBJ2-7): DSGVTQTPKHLITATGQRVTLRCSPRSGDLSVYWYQQSLDQGLQFLIQYYNGEERAKGNILERFSAQQFPDLHSELNLSSLELGDSALYFCAIKGTSGEQYFGPGTRLTVT.

This clonotype was picked up one time. The chain recombines TRBV29-1 with TRBJ1-1; the D is unclear. The V gene's germline CDR1 is SQVTM and CDR2 ANQGSEA. There are 10 residues in the CDR3. Deletions cut 8 bases from V and 1 base from J, with 5 bases between. The CDR3 nucleotides are TGCAGCCAGTGGAACACTGAAGCTTTCTTT. Encoded protein: CSQWNTEAFF.

This clonotype was recorded a few times. The V and J genes are TRBV20-1 and TRBJ1-6; 9 nucleotides agree with TRBD1. CDR1 and CDR2 (germline): DFQATT, SNEGSKA (reference sequence). Losses at the gene ends were 3 bases for V and 2 bases for J; bases not matched to a gene: 14. This CDR3 is 19 amino acids long. CDR3 sequence reads: CSARGTGGFAIPYNSPLHF. The CDR3 nucleotides are TGCAGTGCTAGGGGAACAGGGGGCTTTGCAATTCCCTATAATTCACCCCTCCACTTT.

This chain connects TRBV29-1 to TRBJ2-7, with 14 bases matching TRBD2. Trimming removed 5 bases from V and 12 bases from J; junction bases left unmatched: 3. Germline CDR1 reads SQVTM; CDR2 reads ANQGSEA. CDR3 size: 11 residues. CDR3: CSVSTSGRAYF. CDR3 DNA sequence: TGCAGCGTTTCGACTAGCGGGAGGGCGTACTTC.

The chain carries TRBV20-1 and TRBJ2-7; 9 nucleotides match TRBD2. J was trimmed by 4 bases and V by 4 bases; bases with no gene match: 11. This CDR3 has 15 amino acids. Germline-derived CDR1 and CDR2 are DFQATT and SNEGSKA (reference sequence). The CDR3 spells CSAMGLAGLDYEQYF. In nucleotides, the CDR3 is TGCAGTGCTATGGGGCTAGCGGGATTGGATTACGAGCAGTACTTC.

The chain recombines TRBV6-1 with TRBJ1-2; D not certain. The germline V and J ends were trimmed by 5 bases and 2 bases, with 9 bases remaining between them. The CDR3 runs to 13 residues. The germline V gene has CDR1 MNHNS and CDR2 SASEGT. In nucleotides, the CDR3 is TGTGCCAGCAGTCCGGTGGGCAACTATGGCTACACCTTC. It translates to CASSPVGNYGYTF.

This clonotype turned up a few times. The J gene is TRBJ1-5, the V gene TRBV5-1; TRBD1 might be the D (6 bases). V lost 4 bases and J 1 base, leaving 15 bases between the germline ends. The CDR3 has 16 amino acids. The V gene's germline CDR1 is SGHRS and CDR2 YFSETQ. Here the CDR3 DNA reads TGCGCCAGCAGCCATGGCGACGGACAGAGCAATCAGCCCCAGCATTTT. Its translation: CASSHGDGQSNQPQHF.

The sample holds many counts of this clonotype. The V gene is TRBV20-1, the J gene TRBJ1-2, with TRBD1 as a possible D gene (5 bases). V was pared by 3 bases and J by 4 bases, with 6 bases between. Per germline, CDR1 DFQATT and CDR2 SNEGSKA (reference sequence). CDR3 length equals 11 residues. The CDR3 spells CSASGTYGYTF. The CDR3 DNA reads as TGCAGTGCTAGCGGGACCTATGGCTACACCTTC.

V and J are TRBV2 and TRBJ2-2, with 10 positions matching TRBD1. In germline, CDR1 is SNHLY, CDR2 FYNNEI. After removal of 4 bases from V and 4 bases from J, the junction contained 9 bases not matched to a gene. The CDR3 has 17 residues. Here the CDR3 reads CASSGTGGSLGTGELFF. For the CDR3, the DNA is TGTGCCAGCAGTGGGACAGGGGGTTCTTTGGGCACCGGGGAGCTGTTTTTT.

This sequence joins TRBV9 and TRBJ1-4; no clear D gene. The CDR3 loop spans 14 amino acids. The germline V gene has CDR1 SGDLS and CDR2 YYNGEE. Between the trimmed V and J ends, which lost 3 bases and 8 bases, there was a span of 14 bases. The CDR3 DNA reads TGTGCCAGCAGCGGGTCGGGTGGCGGGGAAAAACTGTTTTTT. Translated, it gives CASSGSGGGEKLFF.

This clonotype has more than one count but fewer than ten. The genes are TRBV19 and TRBJ1-5, with D unresolved. Per germline, CDR1 LNHDA and CDR2 SQIVND (reference sequence). The CDR3 contains 20 residues. V dropped 2 bases and J dropped 0 bases, with 23 bases sitting between them. CDR3 protein: CASSIFVSTRWVYSNQPQHF. The DNA for the CDR3 is TGTGCCAGTAGTATATTCGTAAGCACTCGTTGGGTCTATAGCAATCAGCCCCAGCATTTT.

This clonotype was observed a handful of times. A much larger clonotype is one base distant, so this may be a read error. The V gene is TRBV2, the J gene TRBJ1-4, with D unclear. Germline V gives CDR1 SNHLY, CDR2 FYNNEI. CDR3 length: 12 amino acids. Trimming took 6 bases from V and 7 from J, leaving 9 bases between them. The CDR3 reads CASRNSLEKLFF. The CDR3 DNA reads as TGTGCCAGCAGGAACAGCCTTGAAAAACTGTTTTTT.

The chain has TRBV6-5 and TRBJ1-1; no reliable D call. This CDR3 is 15 amino acids long. The germline CDR1 and CDR2 sequences are MNHEY and SVGAGI. V lost 0 bases and J lost 1, with 9 bases in between. In DNA form, the CDR3 reads TGTGCCAGCAGTTACTCGATCCAGGAGAACACTGAAGCTTTCTTT. Its translation is CASSYSIQENTEAFF.

This rearrangement joins TRBV20-1 to TRBJ2-7; 11 nucleotides match TRBD2. After removal of 6 bases from V and 8 bases from J, the junction contained 3 bases not matched to a gene. Germline lookup yields CDR1 DFQATT and CDR2 SNEGSKA (reference sequence). CDR3 length: 11 amino acids. The CDR3 loop is CSATSGSQQYF. CDR3 DNA: TGCAGTGCCACTAGCGGGAGCCAGCAGTACTTC.